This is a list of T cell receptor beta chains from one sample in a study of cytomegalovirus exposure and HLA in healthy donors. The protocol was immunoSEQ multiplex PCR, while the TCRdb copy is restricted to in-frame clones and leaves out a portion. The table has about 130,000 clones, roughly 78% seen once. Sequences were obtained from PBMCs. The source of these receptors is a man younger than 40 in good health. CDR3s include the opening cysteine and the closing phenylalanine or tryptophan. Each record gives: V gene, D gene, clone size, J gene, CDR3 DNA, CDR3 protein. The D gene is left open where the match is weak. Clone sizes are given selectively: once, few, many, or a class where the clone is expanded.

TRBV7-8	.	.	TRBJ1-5	TGTGCCAGCAGCTTAAGTAAGACAGCCTATAGCAATCAGCCCCAGCATTTT	CASSLSKTAYSNQPQHF
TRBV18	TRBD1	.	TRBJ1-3	TGTGCCAGCTCACCACCGGGCAGGGGGCGGTTTGGAAACACCATATATTTT	CASSPPGRGRFGNTIYF
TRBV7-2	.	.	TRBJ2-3	TGTGCCAGCAGCTTGTGGTCTAGCGGAGGGGGAGATACGCAGTATTTT	CASSLWSSGGGDTQYF
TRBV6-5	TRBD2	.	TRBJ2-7	TGTGCCAGCAGTTACTCTGCGGGAGTCTCCTACGAGCAGTACTTC	CASSYSAGVSYEQYF
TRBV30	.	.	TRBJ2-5	TGTGCCTGGAGTGTTGGTGGGAGCGTACAAGAGACCCAGTACTTC	CAWSVGGSVQETQYF
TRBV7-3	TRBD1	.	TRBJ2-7	TGTGCCAGCAGCATAGGGGGACAGGGGTCCTACGAGCAGTACTTC	CASSIGGQGSYEQYF
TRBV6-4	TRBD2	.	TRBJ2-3	TGTGCCAGCAGAGCTAGCGGGGCAGATACGCAGTATTTT	CASRASGADTQYF
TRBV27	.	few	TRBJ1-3	TGTGCCAGCAGTACGCGACAGGGAAACACCATATATTTT	CASSTRQGNTIYF
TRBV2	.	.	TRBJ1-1	TGTGCCAGCAGTGAAATCTGGGGGGGCGCGAACACTGAAGCTTTCTTT	CASSEIWGGANTEAFF
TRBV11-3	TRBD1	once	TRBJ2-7	TGTGCCAGCAGCCCGCGGACAGGGAAAGACGAGCAGTACTTC	CASSPRTGKDEQYF
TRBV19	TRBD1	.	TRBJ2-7	TGTGCCAGTAGTATGACAGGGGCTACCTACGAGCAGTACTTC	CASSMTGATYEQYF
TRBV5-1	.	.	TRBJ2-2	TGCGCCAGCAGCATCCAGGGGGGAGCGGGCTCCGGGGAGCTGTTTTTT	CASSIQGGAGSGELFF
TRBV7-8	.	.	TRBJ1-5	TGTGCCAGCAGCTTAGCGCTGTTTGGGGCCGGTCAGCCCCAGCATTTT	CASSLALFGAGQPQHF
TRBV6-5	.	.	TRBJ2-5	TGTGCCACCTCCCAGGGGCTAGAGACCCAGTACTTC	CATSQGLETQYF
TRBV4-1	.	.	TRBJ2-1	TGCGCCAGCAGCCCCGGGGGTGAGCAGTTCTTC	CASSPGGEQFF
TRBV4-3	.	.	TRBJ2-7	TGCGCCAGCAGCCAAGAAGTAGCGGTAGCCTACGAGCAGTACTTC	CASSQEVAVAYEQYF
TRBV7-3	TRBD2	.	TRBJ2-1	TGTGCCAGCAGCCGGACTAGCGGGAGTGTTTACAATGAGCAGTTCTTC	CASSRTSGSVYNEQFF
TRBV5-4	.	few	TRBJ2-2	TGTGCCAGCAGATTTTGGGGTCGAGGGACCGGGGAGCTGTTTTTT	CASRFWGRGTGELFF
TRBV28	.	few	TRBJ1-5	TGTGCCAGCAAACTTAGCAATCAGCCCCAGCATTTT	CASKLSNQPQHF
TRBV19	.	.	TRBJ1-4	TGTGCCAGTAGTGTCCCGGAGGCGGGTGAAAAACTGTTTTTT	CASSVPEAGEKLFF
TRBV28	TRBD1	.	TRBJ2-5	TGTGCCAGCAGTCGCAGGACAGGGGGAAGGTTCGAGACCCAGTACTTC	CASSRRTGGRFETQYF
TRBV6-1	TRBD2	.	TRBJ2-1	TGTGCCAGCAGTGGGAGAACAGCGGGAGGTAATGAGCAGTTCTTC	CASSGRTAGGNEQFF
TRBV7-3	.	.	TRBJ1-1	TGTGCCAGCGGTACACAAGAGGCCACTGAAGCTTTCTTT	CASGTQEATEAFF
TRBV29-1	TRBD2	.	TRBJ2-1	TGCAGCGTTGAAGGCCGCCCTCGGGAGGGTGGTGGCAATGAGCAGTTCTTC	CSVEGRPREGGGNEQFF
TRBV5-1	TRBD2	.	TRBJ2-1	TGCGCCAGCAGCCAAAGCCTAGCGGGAGGGTCAAATGAGCAGTTCTTC	CASSQSLAGGSNEQFF
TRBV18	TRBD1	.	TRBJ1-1	TGTGCCAGCTCAATGGGACAGCTGAACACTGAAGCTTTCTTT	CASSMGQLNTEAFF
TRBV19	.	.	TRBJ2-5	TGTGCCAGTAGTAGGTGGCGGGAAGGAGGAGAGACCCAGTACTTC	CASSRWREGGETQYF
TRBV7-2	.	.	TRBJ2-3	TGTGCCAGCAGCTCCTTTGAGGGATCCACAGATACGCAGTATTTT	CASSSFEGSTDTQYF
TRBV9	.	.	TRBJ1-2	TGTGCCAGCAGCGGATCACCGAGGGGCTACACCTTC	CASSGSPRGYTF
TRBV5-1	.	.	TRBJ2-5	TGCGCCAGCAGCTTGTCAGGGCAAACCCCCCCAGAGACCCAGTACTTC	CASSLSGQTPPETQYF
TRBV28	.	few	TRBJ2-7	TGTGCCAGCAGTTTACGGGGTTCCTACGAGCAGTACTTC	CASSLRGSYEQYF
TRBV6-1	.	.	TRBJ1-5	TGTGCCAGCAGTGTTATGGCCCGGGTTCTTCAGCCCCAGCATTTT	CASSVMARVLQPQHF
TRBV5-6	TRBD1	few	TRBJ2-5	TGTGCCAGCAGCTTTCCCGGGACAGGGGCGAAGACCCAGTACTTC	CASSFPGTGAKTQYF
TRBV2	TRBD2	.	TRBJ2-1	TGTGCCAGCAGTGAGACCGGGACTACTAACAATGAGCAGTTCTTC	CASSETGTTNNEQFF
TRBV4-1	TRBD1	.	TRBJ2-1	TGCGCCAGCAAACAGGGGTCTTGGTACAATGAGCAGTTCTTC	CASKQGSWYNEQFF
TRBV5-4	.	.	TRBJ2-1	TGTGCCAGCAGCTTGGCCCTTTACAATGAGCAGTTCTTC	CASSLALYNEQFF